The rows below give T cell receptor beta chains drawn from one sample of a study of shared clonotypes between healthy human individuals. Assay used: immunoSEQ multiplex PCR; TCRdb lists only in-frame clones, some missing. The sample yields some 2.1 million clones, about 94% seen once. Sequencing used naive CD8+ T cells sorted from blood. The receptors shown here come from a man younger than 35 in good health. The CDR3 runs from the conserved cysteine through the conserved F or W. The D gene is left open where the match is weak. Rows give clone size only sometimes, using once, few, many, or a class for an expanded clone.

j_gene,abundance,v_gene,d_gene,CDR3nt,CDR3aa
TRBJ2-7,NA,TRBV21-1,NA,TGTGCCAGCAGCAAAAAAAAGGGCCGGTTCCTCTCCTACGAGCAGTACTTC,CASSKKKGRFLSYEQYF
TRBJ2-1,NA,TRBV6-1,TRBD2,TGTGCCAGCAGTGAATTGATCTTTCAGGGGGAGACAGCGGGAGGCTACAATGAGCAGTTCTTC,CASSELIFQGETAGGYNEQFF
TRBJ1-1,NA,TRBV13,NA,TGTGCCAGCAGCTTAGTTAACCAACACACTGAAGCTTTCTTT,CASSLVNQHTEAFF
TRBJ1-2,NA,TRBV15,NA,TGTGCCACCAGCGCTCTGGGGGCTGGTGGCTACACCTTC,CATSALGAGGYTF
TRBJ1-2,NA,TRBV7-9,NA,TGTGCCAGCAGCTTAGGACAAGTCGGGTATGGCTACACCTTC,CASSLGQVGYGYTF
TRBJ1-2,NA,TRBV6-1,NA,TGTGCCAGCAGTGAACCAGGGTACGGCTATGGCTACACCTTC,CASSEPGYGYGYTF
TRBJ2-1,NA,TRBV4-3,NA,TGCGCCAGCAGCCAAGTAGGTTGGGAGAGCCCCAAGTACAATGAGCAGTTCTTC,CASSQVGWESPKYNEQFF
TRBJ2-1,NA,TRBV14,TRBD2,TGTGCCAGCAGCCAAGGTCCCATTAGCGGGAGGTACTACAATGAGCAGTTCTTC,CASSQGPISGRYYNEQFF
TRBJ2-7,NA,TRBV9,TRBD1,TGTGCCAGCAGCGCAGGGACAGAGATTATTTACGAGCAGTACTTC,CASSAGTEIIYEQYF
TRBJ2-3,NA,TRBV7-6,NA,TGTGCCAGCAGCTTTACAGGGCCAGATACGCAGTATTTT,CASSFTGPDTQYF
TRBJ1-4,NA,TRBV7-9,NA,TGTGCCAGCAGCTTTTCTGAAGAAAAACTGTTTTTT,CASSFSEEKLFF
TRBJ1-1,NA,TRBV10-2,NA,TGCGCCAGCAGCCCGGGGGTTCTAGACACTGAAGCTTTCTTT,CASSPGVLDTEAFF
TRBJ2-3,NA,TRBV7-9,NA,TGTGCCAGCAGCCCGGGACCCACTGCCCCAGATACGCAGTATTTT,CASSPGPTAPDTQYF
TRBJ2-2,NA,TRBV28,TRBD1,TGTGCCAGCAGCACGCCGGCAGGGGGTCTCCCCGGGGAGCTGTTTTTT,CASSTPAGGLPGELFF
TRBJ2-7,NA,TRBV18,NA,TGTGCCAGCTCACCTCCCAGCCGTTCCTACGAGCAGTACTTC,CASSPPSRSYEQYF
TRBJ1-1,NA,TRBV6-6,NA,TGTGCCAGCAGTTACTACCGCTTGAACACTGAAGCTTTCTTT,CASSYYRLNTEAFF
TRBJ2-2,once,TRBV11-3,NA,TGTGCCAGCAGCTTAGGGGTAGGGACTGCGACCGGGGAGCTGTTTTTT,CASSLGVGTATGELFF
TRBJ1-5,NA,TRBV6-4,NA,TGTGCCACCAGGGGTTTCAGGGCTAGCAATCAGCCCCAGCATTTT,CATRGFRASNQPQHF
TRBJ2-7,few,TRBV30,NA,TGTGCCTGGAGTCTTGGGTCTAGGGGGACCTACGAGCAGTACTTC,CAWSLGSRGTYEQYF
TRBJ2-2,NA,TRBV27,NA,TGTGCCAGCAGTTTGTCCGCCGGGGAGCTGTTTTTT,CASSLSAGELFF
TRBJ2-7,NA,TRBV7-6,NA,TGTGCCAGCAGCTTGGGCGGGACCTCCTACGAGCAGTACTTC,CASSLGGTSYEQYF
TRBJ1-1,NA,TRBV10-3,NA,TGTGCCATCAGTGAAGAGACGGGGGGCACTGAAGCTTTCTTT,CAISEETGGTEAFF
TRBJ2-1,NA,TRBV11-2,TRBD2,TGTGCCAGCAGCTTAGATCAGGAGCGGGAGTTCTACAATGAGCAGTTCTTC,CASSLDQEREFYNEQFF
TRBJ2-3,NA,TRBV6-5,NA,TGTGCCAGCAGGGTTGGGACAGATACGCAGTATTTT,CASRVGTDTQYF
TRBJ2-1,NA,TRBV6-1,TRBD2,TGTGCCAGCAGTGAAATTAGCGGGGGGACCGAAGAGCAGTTCTTC,CASSEISGGTEEQFF
TRBJ2-7,NA,TRBV5-1,NA,TGCGCCAGCAGCTTCAGGGGATCGCCCTACGAGCAGTACTTC,CASSFRGSPYEQYF
TRBJ1-1,NA,TRBV5-6,TRBD1,TGTGCCAGCAGCTTGGTTGCAGGGGGTGAAGCTTTCTTT,CASSLVAGGEAFF
TRBJ1-2,NA,TRBV13,NA,TGTGCCAGCAGCTTAGGCCGGGGTATGAATGGCTACACCTTC,CASSLGRGMNGYTF
TRBJ2-5,NA,TRBV6-8,TRBD2,TGTGCCAGCAGTTACCCGACTAGCGGGAGGGCAGAGACCCAGTACTTC,CASSYPTSGRAETQYF
TRBJ1-3,NA,TRBV5-3,NA,TGTGCCAGAAGCTTGGGAGGCTCTGGAAACACCATATATTTT,CARSLGGSGNTIYF
TRBJ1-1,NA,TRBV5-1,NA,TGCGCCAGCAGCGTGGACGGGGGCACTGAAGCTTTCTTT,CASSVDGGTEAFF
TRBJ2-5,NA,TRBV6-5,TRBD1,TGTGCCAGCAAAACCGGGACAGTAAGTGGAGAGACCCAGTACTTC,CASKTGTVSGETQYF
TRBJ2-1,NA,TRBV27,NA,TGTGCCAGCAGTCAACTAGGGTCGCACAATGAGCAGTTCTTC,CASSQLGSHNEQFF
TRBJ2-2,NA,TRBV21-1,NA,TGTGCCAGCAGTACCGACAGCGGGAACACCGGGGAGCTGTTTTTT,CASSTDSGNTGELFF
TRBJ2-7,once,TRBV2,NA,TGTGCCAGCAGTGCTCTAGCCGGAGCGTCCTACGAGCAGTACTTC,CASSALAGASYEQYF
TRBJ2-3,once,TRBV6-5,NA,TGTGCCAGCAGTTACTCCGGGGGGACAGTCACAGATACGCAGTATTTT,CASSYSGGTVTDTQYF
TRBJ2-3,NA,TRBV4-3,TRBD1,TGCGCCAGCAGCCAAGGACCGACAGGGAACGAGGCAGATACGCAGTATTTT,CASSQGPTGNEADTQYF
TRBJ2-5,NA,TRBV11-2,NA,TGTGCCAGCAGCCCTGCCCTCTGGGAGACCCAGTACTTC,CASSPALWETQYF
TRBJ2-7,NA,TRBV5-8,NA,TGTGCCAGCCCCAACAGGGCCGAGAGCCCCTACGAGCAGTACTTC,CASPNRAESPYEQYF
TRBJ1-2,once,TRBV27,NA,TGTGCCAGCAGTTATGGTATCAGCTATGGCTACACCTTC,CASSYGISYGYTF
TRBJ1-1,NA,TRBV4-3,NA,TGCGCCAGCAGCCAATTGCCGGGTACGACTGAAGCTTTCTTT,CASSQLPGTTEAFF
TRBJ1-4,NA,TRBV21-1,NA,TGTGCCAGCAGAGGCCCAGGGTGGGATGAAAAACTGTTTTTT,CASRGPGWDEKLFF
TRBJ2-2,NA,TRBV4-1,NA,TGCGCCAGCAGCCGGGCCGGGGGAGGCGGGGAGCTGTTTTTT,CASSRAGGGGELFF
TRBJ2-7,NA,TRBV4-1,TRBD2,TGCGCCAGCAGCCAAGAATCTCTGGGACTAGCGGGCTACGAGCAGTACTTC,CASSQESLGLAGYEQYF
TRBJ2-7,NA,TRBV30,NA,TGTGCCTACACAGAGTCCTACGAGCAGTACTTC,CAYTESYEQYF
TRBJ2-2,NA,TRBV27,NA,TGTGCCACTAAGGACTACCTTTCGACCGGGGAGCTGTTTTTT,CATKDYLSTGELFF
TRBJ2-1,NA,TRBV27,TRBD2,TGTGCCAGCAGTCCGTCTAGCGGGGAGATACGTTTATACAATGAGCAGTTCTTC,CASSPSSGEIRLYNEQFF
TRBJ2-7,NA,TRBV5-6,TRBD2,TGTGCCAGCAGCTCCATGACTAGCGGGAGCCACGAGCAGTACTTC,CASSSMTSGSHEQYF
TRBJ2-7,NA,TRBV30,NA,TGTGCCTGGGGCCTAAGGACAGCCTACGAGCAGTACTTC,CAWGLRTAYEQYF
TRBJ2-1,NA,TRBV4-1,TRBD2,TGCGCCAGCAGCCAAGTATCGGCGGGAGTCAACAATGAGCAGTTCTTC,CASSQVSAGVNNEQFF
TRBJ2-1,NA,TRBV4-1,NA,TGCGCCAGCAGCCAGGGACTTTACAATGAGCAGTTCTTC,CASSQGLYNEQFF